The source of this T cell receptor (beta chain) is a study of Tregs in tolerant kidney transplant recipients. Broader study findings: Validation in larger populations is needed because few patients were studied.

Comments on this clone: Its antigen remains unidentified. The same CDR3 can be traced to other DNA sequences in this sample.

This CDR3 region has 15 residues. CDR1 LGHNA and CDR2 YNFKEQ come from the germline V gene. V lost 0 bases and J lost 7, with 10 bases in between. TCRdb's table, derived via immunoSEQ multiplex PCR, lists solely in-frame clones and lacks some. Of 65,000 or so clones in the sample, more than 75% were seen once. Mixed chimerism was transient after nonmyeloablative marrow transplants from related graft donors. Thawed PBMCs were FACS-sorted into unstimulated CD4+CD25+CD127- regulatory T cells, CD4+CD25- non-regulatory cells, CD4 and CD8 cells. This TCR derives from a human patient who received a combined kidney and bone marrow transplant. Some of these T cells may belong to the graft donor. V and J are TRBV4-2 and TRBJ1-6; weak D call: TRBD1 (6 bases). This sample comprised CD4+ T cells from blood (PBMCs), obtained 6 months after the transplant. In DNA form, the CDR3 reads TGTGCCAGCAGCCAAGAGGGGGGGCGGAATTCACCCCTCCACTTT. Its translation is CASSQEGGRNSPLHF.